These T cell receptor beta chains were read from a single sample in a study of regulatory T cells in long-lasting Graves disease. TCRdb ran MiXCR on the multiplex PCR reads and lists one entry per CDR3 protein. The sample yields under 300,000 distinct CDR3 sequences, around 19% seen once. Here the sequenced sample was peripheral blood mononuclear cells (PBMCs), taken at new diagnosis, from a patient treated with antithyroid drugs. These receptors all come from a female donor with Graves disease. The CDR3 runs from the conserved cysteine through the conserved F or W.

CDR3 protein: CASSISYSTDTQYF
V gene: TRBV19

CDR3 protein: CASSVGGTNSYEQYF
V gene: TRBV9

CDR3 protein: CASSQATGDADTQYF
V gene: TRBV4-1

CDR3 protein: CSVVIGTAYNEQFF
V gene: TRBV29-1

CDR3 protein: CASSQDFPSGANVLTF
V gene: TRBV4-2

CDR3 protein: CASSQDTGTNEKLFF
V gene: TRBV4-3

CDR3 protein: CASSPRDRLMKSNQPQHF
V gene: TRBV19

CDR3 protein: CASTRTSYNEQFF
V gene: TRBV6-1

CDR3 protein: CASSLGGTYEQYF
V gene: TRBV7-9

CDR3 protein: CASSETPYGYTF
V gene: TRBV6-1

CDR3 protein: CASSRDSSGYTF
V gene: TRBV3-1

CDR3 protein: CASSHVLAASTYEQYF
V gene: TRBV3-1

CDR3 protein: CASSFWGLGNEQFF
V gene: TRBV27

CDR3 protein: CASSLWGQRQGALHF
V gene: TRBV5-4

CDR3 protein: CASSQEEAGRRGYTF
V gene: TRBV4-1

CDR3 protein: CASSFIGGQGGSGELFF
V gene: TRBV12-3/TRBV12-4

CDR3 protein: CASSPRAILMGYTF
V gene: TRBV7-9